These 3 T cell receptor beta chains were sequenced from one sample in a study of immune characterization of retroperitoneal liposarcoma. TCRdb used MiXCR to reprocess the PCR reads, holding one entry per CDR3 protein. The data hold around 10,000 distinct CDR3 sequences, with around a quarter observed a single time. The sequenced sample consisted of tumor tissue. Receptors were obtained from a female donor with retroperitoneal liposarcoma.

This clonotype is deemed medium-sized. J is TRBJ2-1 and V is TRBV12-3 or TRBV12-4, with TRBD2 matching 8 bases. There are 14 residues in the CDR3. The V segment lost 3 bases and the J segment 7 bases; nucleotides outside the gene matches: 5. CDR3 in DNA: TGTGCCAGCAGTTTGTTGAGCGGGAGAAATGAGCAGTTCTTC. Translated, it gives CASSLLSGRNEQFF.

V and J are TRBV12-3 or TRBV12-4 and TRBJ2-7; D might be TRBD2 (6 bases). V was shortened by 2 bases and J by 10 bases, with 18 bases between the two germline ends. The CDR3 is 14 residues long. CDR3 in amino acids: CASSLSSRGATQYF. The CDR3 DNA reads TGTGCCAGCAGTTTATCGAGCCGCGGGGCAACCCAGTACTTC.

This chain connects TRBV7-2 to TRBJ2-3; 7 nucleotides align to TRBD2. V lost 2 bases and J lost 6; bases outside the gene matches: 5. This CDR3 has 14 residues. Germline loops: CDR1 SGHTA, CDR2 FQGNSA. The CDR3 region is CASSLWGLSDTQYF. The CDR3 DNA sequence: TGTGCCAGCAGCTTATGGGGACTATCCGATACGCAGTATTTT.